This TCR beta chain emerged from a study of blood T cells in healthy people across ages. General study results and limits: Observed TCR beta diversity per million T cells went down as age went up. This fall followed a roughly linear course with age.

Researchers collected 9 to 10 milliliters of peripheral blood from every single donor. Total RNA, at least 6 micrograms per sample, was extracted from PBMCs. As to this clonotype: As yet, its antigen is unknown.

Together with a sample-barcoded 5' primer, a J-beta primer mix was included in a second PCR lasting roughly 6 to 12 cycles. A single record per CDR3 protein comes from TCRdb applying MiXCR to the 5' RACE reads. The sample holds approximately 690,000 distinct CDR3 sequences; 40% to 45% are singletons and the top ten take 25% to 35%. CDR1 MDHEN and CDR2 SYDVKM come from the germline V gene. Trimming removed 6 bases from V and 5 bases from J; junction bases left unmatched: 16. The CDR3 runs to 18 residues. The rearrangement links TRBV28 to TRBJ1-5; 10 bases line up with TRBD1. Sequenced input: blood. This receptor was identified in a man older than 75 in good health. CDR3 amino acids: CASSSPVGQGEIDQPQHF. CDR3 sequence (DNA): TGTGCCAGCAGCTCGCCTGTAGGACAGGGGGAAATAGATCAGCCCCAGCATTTT.